Each of the 4 T cell receptor beta chains below was sequenced from the same sample in a study. TCRdb re-called the RT-PCR reads through MiXCR, storing one row per CDR3 protein. Of more than 550,000 distinct CDR3 sequences detected, approximately 15% appear once; the ten largest clones hold 3% to 4.5%. Sequenced input: memory CD4+ T cells from blood. The receptors were sampled from a female donor in good health, serving as a healthy control.

The rearrangement uses TRBV6-1 and TRBJ2-2; tentative D call: TRBD2 (5 bases). The CDR3 runs 17 residues. Trimming pared 5 bases from V and 4 bases from J, leaving 20 bases between. Germline V CDR1 and CDR2: MNHNS, SASEGT. The CDR3 nucleotides read TGTGCCAGCAGTTCCCTCATAGGGAGAAGAGGCACCGGGGAGCTGTTTTTT. Translating gives CASSSLIGRRGTGELFF.

This clonotype was seen many times. The chain recombines TRBV5-5 with TRBJ2-5, with 8 bases that match TRBD1. V dropped 3 bases and J dropped 2; count of bases not matched to a gene: 9. The CDR3 is 16 residues long. Per the germline V gene, CDR1 is SGHKS and CDR2 is YYEKEE (reference sequence). CDR3 in amino acids: CASSWGGTGLQETQYF. In DNA form, the CDR3 reads TGTGCCAGCAGCTGGGGCGGGACAGGATTACAAGAGACCCAGTACTTC.

The table lists this clonotype with many counts. The gene calls are TRBV20-1 and TRBJ1-3, with D possibly being TRBD1 (5 bases). Germline CDR1 and CDR2: DFQATT and SNEGSKA (reference sequence). The V gene lost 4 bases and the J gene lost 0 bases, with 10 bases spanning the gap. This CDR3 region has 14 residues. The CDR3 protein is CSAIQGVSGNTIYF. CDR3 nucleotide sequence: TGCAGTGCTATCCAGGGAGTCTCTGGAAACACCATATATTTT.

This clonotype has just a few counts. The rearrangement links TRBV5-6 to TRBJ2-2; tentative D call: TRBD2 (6 bases). V gave up 3 bases and J gave up 4 bases, with 13 bases separating them. Per germline, CDR1 SGHDT and CDR2 YYEEEE. CDR3 size: 15 residues. The CDR3: CASSSAVEGTGELFF. The CDR3 DNA reads TGTGCCAGCAGCTCGGCGGTGGAGGGCACCGGGGAGCTGTTTTTT.